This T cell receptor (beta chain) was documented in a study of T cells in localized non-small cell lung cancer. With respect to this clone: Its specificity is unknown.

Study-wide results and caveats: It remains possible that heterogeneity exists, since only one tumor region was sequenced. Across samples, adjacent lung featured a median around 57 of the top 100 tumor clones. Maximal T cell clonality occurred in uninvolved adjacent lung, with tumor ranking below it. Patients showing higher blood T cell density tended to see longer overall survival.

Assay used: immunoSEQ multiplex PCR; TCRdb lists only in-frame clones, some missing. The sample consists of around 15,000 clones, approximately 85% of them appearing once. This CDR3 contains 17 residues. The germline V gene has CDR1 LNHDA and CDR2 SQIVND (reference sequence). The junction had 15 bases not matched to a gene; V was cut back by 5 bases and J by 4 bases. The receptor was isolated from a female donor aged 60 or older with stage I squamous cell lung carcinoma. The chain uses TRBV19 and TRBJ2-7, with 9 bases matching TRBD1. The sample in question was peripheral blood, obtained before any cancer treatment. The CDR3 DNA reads TGTGCCAGTAGTGGCGAACGGGGCGGGACAGGGTCATACGAGCAGTACTTC. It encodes CASSGERGGTGSYEQYF.